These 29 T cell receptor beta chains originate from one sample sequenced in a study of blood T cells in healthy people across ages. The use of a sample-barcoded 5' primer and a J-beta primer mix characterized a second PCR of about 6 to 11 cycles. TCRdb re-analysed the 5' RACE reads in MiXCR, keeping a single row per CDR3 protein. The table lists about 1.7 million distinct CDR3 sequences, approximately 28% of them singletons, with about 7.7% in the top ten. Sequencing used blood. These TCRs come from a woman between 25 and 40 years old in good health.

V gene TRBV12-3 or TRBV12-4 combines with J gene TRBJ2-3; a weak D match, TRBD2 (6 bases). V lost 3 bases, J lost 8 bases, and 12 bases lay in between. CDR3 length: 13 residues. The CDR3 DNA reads TGTGCCAGCAGTTTTGGGACCGGGGGTACGCAGTATTTT. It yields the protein CASSFGTGGTQYF.

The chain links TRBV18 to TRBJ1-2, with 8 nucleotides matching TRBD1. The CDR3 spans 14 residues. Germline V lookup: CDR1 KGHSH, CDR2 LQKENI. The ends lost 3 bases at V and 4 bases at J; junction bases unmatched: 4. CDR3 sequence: CASSPDRDFYGYTF. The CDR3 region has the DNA TGTGCCAGCTCACCGGACAGGGACTTCTATGGCTACACCTTC.

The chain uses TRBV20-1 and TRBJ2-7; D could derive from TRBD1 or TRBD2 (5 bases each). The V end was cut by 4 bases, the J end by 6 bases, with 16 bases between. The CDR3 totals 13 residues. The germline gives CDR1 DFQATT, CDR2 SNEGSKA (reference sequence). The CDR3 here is CSANPLERGEQYF. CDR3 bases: TGCAGTGCTAACCCACTAGAAAGGGGCGAGCAGTACTTC.

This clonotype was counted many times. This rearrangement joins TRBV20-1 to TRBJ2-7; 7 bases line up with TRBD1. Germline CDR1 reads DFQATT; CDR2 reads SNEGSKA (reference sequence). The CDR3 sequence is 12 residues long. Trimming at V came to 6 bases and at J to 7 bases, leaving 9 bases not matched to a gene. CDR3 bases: TGCAGTGCCCACAGGGGTTCGGAGGAGCAGTACTTC. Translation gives CSAHRGSEEQYF.

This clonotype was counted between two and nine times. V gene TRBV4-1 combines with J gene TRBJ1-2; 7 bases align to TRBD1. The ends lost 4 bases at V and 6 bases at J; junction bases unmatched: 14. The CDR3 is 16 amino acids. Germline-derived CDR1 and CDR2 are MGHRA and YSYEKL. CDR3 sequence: CASSPRVGGRAHGYTF. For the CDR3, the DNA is TGCGCCAGCAGCCCGCGGGTAGGGGGCAGGGCTCATGGCTACACCTTC.

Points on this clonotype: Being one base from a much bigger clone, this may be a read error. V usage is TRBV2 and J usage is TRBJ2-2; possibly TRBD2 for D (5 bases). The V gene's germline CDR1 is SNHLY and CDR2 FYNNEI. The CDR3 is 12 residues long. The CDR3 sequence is CASRGNTGELCF. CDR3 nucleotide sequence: TGTGCCAGCAGGGGGAACACCGGGGAGCTGTGTTTT.

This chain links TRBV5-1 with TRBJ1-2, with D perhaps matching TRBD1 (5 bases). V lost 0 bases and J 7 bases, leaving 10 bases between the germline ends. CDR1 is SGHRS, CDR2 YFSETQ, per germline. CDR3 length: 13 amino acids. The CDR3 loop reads CASSLDRPGGYTF. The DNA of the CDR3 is TGCGCCAGCAGCTTGGACAGGCCCGGTGGCTACACCTTC.

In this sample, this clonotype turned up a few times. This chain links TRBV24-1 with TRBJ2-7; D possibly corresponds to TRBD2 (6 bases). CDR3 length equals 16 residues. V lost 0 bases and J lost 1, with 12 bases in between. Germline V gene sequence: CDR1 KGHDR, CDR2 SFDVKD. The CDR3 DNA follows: TGTGCCACCAGTGATTTGATGGCTAGCGAGTCCTACGAGCAGTACTTC. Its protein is CATSDLMASESYEQYF.

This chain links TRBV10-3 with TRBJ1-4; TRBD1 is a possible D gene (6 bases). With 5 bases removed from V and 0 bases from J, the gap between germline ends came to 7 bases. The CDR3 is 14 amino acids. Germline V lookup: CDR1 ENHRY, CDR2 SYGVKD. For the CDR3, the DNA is TGTGCCATCAGTTCAGGGGCAACTAATGAAAAACTGTTTTTT. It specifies CAISSGATNEKLFF.

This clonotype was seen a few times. The CDR3 spells CASSWGRNSPLHF. The CDR3 DNA reads as TGCGCCAGCAGTTGGGGCCGTAATTCACCCCTCCACTTT. The chain has TRBV5-1 and TRBJ1-6; D possibly corresponds to TRBD1 (5 bases). Per germline, CDR1 SGHRS and CDR2 YFSETQ. Trimming took 5 bases from V and 6 from J, leaving 9 bases between them. This CDR3 comprises 13 residues. The full variable domain, completed using reference TRBV5-1 and TRBJ1-6, is KAGVTQTPRYLIKTRGQQVTLSCSPISGHRSVSWYQQTPGQGLQFLFEYFSETQRNKGNFPGRFSGRQFSNSRSEMNVSTLELGDSALYLCASSWGRNSPLHFGNGTRLTVT.

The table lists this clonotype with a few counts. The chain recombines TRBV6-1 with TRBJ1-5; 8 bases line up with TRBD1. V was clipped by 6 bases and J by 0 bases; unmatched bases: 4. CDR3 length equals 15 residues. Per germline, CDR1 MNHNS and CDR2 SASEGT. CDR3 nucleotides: TGTGCCAGCAGCAGGGGGCGGGTTAGCAATCAGCCCCAGCATTTT. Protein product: CASSRGRVSNQPQHF.

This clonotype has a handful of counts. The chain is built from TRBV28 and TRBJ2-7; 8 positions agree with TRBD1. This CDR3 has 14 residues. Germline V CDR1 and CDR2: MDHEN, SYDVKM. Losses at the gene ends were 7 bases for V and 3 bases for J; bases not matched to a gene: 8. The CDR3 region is CASTLPGQDYEQYF. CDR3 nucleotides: TGTGCCAGCACCCTCCCGGGACAGGACTACGAGCAGTACTTC.

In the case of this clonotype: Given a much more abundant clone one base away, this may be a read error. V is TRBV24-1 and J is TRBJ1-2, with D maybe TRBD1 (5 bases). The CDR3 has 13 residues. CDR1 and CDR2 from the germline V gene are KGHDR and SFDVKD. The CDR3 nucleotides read TGTACCACCAGTGATAGGGACGACTATGGCTACACCTTC. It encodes CTTSDRDDYGYTF.

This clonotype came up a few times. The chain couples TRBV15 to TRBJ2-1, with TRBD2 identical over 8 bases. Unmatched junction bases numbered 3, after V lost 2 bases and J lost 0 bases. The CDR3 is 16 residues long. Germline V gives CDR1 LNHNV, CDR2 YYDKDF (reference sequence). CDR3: CATSRLSGGSYNEQFF. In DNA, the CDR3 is TGTGCCACCAGCAGACTAAGCGGGGGCTCCTACAATGAGCAGTTCTTC.

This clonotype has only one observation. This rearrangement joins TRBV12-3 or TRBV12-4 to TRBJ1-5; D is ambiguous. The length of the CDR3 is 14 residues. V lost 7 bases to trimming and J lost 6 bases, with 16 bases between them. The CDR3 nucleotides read TGTGCCAGCATCAAAGAGGTAGGACGTCAGCCCCAGCATTTT. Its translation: CASIKEVGRQPQHF.

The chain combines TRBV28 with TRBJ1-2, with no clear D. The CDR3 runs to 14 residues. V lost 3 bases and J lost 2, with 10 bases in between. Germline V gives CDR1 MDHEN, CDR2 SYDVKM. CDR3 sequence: CASSFSLGNYGYTF. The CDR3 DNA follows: TGTGCCAGCAGTTTTTCTCTGGGAAACTATGGCTACACCTTC.

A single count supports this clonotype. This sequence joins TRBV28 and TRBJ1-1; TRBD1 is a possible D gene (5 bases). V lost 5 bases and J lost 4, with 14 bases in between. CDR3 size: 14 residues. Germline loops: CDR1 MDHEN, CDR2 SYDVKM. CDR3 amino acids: CASSLPGLSTEAFF. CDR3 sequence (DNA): TGTGCCAGCAGTCTACCAGGGCTGAGCACTGAAGCTTTCTTT.

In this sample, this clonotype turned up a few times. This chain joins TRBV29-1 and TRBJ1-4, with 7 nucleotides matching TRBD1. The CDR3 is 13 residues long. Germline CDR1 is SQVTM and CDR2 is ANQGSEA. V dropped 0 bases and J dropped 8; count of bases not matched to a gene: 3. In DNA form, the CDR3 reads TGCAGCGTTGAAGACCAGACAGGGGAAAAACTGTTTTTT. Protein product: CSVEDQTGEKLFF.

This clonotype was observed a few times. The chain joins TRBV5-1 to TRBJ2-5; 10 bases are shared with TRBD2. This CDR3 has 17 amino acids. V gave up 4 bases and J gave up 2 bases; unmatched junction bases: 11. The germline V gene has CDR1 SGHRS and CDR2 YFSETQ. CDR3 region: CASSRTSGPSQQETQYF. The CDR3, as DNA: TGCGCCAGCAGCCGGACTAGCGGCCCATCGCAACAAGAGACCCAGTACTTC.

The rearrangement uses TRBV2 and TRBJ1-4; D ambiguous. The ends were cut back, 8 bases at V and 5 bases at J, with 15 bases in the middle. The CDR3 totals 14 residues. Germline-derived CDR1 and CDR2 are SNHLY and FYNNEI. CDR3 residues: CASARQAGNEKLFF. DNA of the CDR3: TGTGCCAGCGCTCGGCAGGCGGGGAATGAAAAACTGTTTTTT. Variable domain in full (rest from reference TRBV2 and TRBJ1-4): EPEVTQTPSHQVTQMGQEVILRCVPISNHLYFYWYRQILGQKVEFLVSFYNNEISEKSEIFDDQFSVERPDGSNFTLKIRSTKLEDSAMYFCASARQAGNEKLFFGSGTQLSVL.

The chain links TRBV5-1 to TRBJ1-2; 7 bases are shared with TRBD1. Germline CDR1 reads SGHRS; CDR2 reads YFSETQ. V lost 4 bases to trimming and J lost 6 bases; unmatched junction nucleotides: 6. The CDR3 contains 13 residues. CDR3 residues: CASSKGQQDGYTF. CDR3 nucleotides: TGCGCCAGCAGCAAGGGACAGCAGGATGGCTACACCTTC.

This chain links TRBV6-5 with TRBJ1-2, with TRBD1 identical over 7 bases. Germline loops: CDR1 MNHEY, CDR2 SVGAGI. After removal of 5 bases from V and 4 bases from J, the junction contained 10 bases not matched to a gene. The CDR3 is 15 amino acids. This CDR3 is CASSRGGQEGYGYTF. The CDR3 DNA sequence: TGTGCCAGCAGTAGGGGAGGACAGGAAGGCTATGGCTACACCTTC.

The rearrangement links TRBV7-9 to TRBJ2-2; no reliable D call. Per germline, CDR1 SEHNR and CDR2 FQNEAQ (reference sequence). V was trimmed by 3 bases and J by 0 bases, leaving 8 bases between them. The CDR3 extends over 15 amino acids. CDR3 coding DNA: TGTGCCAGCAGCTTGCTGGCCCCGAACACCGGGGAGCTGTTTTTT. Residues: CASSLLAPNTGELFF.

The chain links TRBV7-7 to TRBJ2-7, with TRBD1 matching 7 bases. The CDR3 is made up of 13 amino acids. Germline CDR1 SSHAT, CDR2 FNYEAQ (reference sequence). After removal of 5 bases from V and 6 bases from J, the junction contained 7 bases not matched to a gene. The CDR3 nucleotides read TGTGCCAGCAGCCCAACGACAGGGACCGAGCAGTACTTC. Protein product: CASSPTTGTEQYF.

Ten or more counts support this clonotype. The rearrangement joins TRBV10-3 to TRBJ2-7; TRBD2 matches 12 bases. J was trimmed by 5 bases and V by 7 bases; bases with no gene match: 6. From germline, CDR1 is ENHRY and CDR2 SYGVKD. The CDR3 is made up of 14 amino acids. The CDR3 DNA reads TGTGCCATCAAAGGGACTAGCGGGTCCCACGAGCAGTACTTC. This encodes CAIKGTSGSHEQYF.

CDR3 residues: CASSLGRYNTEAFF. The CDR3 region has the DNA TGTGCCAGCAGTTTGGGCAGATATAACACTGAAGCTTTCTTT. This chain connects TRBV28 to TRBJ1-1; D is unresolved. The CDR3 loop spans 14 amino acids. V dropped 3 bases and J dropped 2 bases, with 10 bases sitting between them. Germline V CDR1 and CDR2: MDHEN, SYDVKM.

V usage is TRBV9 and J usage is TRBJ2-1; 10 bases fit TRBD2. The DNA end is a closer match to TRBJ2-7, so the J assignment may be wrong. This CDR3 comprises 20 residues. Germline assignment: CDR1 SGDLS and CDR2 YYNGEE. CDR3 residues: CASSGPREAGGKRAYNEQYF. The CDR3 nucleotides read TGTGCCAGCAGCGGACCTCGTGAAGCGGGGGGGAAACGGGCCTACAATGAGCAGTACTTC.

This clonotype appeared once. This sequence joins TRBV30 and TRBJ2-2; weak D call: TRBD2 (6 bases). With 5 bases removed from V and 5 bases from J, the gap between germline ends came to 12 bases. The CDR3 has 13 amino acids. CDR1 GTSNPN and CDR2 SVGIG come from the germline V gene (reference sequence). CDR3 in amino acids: CAWQFRGTGELFF. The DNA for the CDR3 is TGTGCCTGGCAGTTCCGGGGGACCGGGGAGCTGTTTTTT.

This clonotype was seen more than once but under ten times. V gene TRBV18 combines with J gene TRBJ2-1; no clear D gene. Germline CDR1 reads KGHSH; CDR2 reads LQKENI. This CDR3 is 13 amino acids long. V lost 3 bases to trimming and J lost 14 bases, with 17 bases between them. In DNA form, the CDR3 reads TGTGCCAGCTCACCGAGACCCGGCGACTCAAAGTTCTTC. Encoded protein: CASSPRPGDSKFF.